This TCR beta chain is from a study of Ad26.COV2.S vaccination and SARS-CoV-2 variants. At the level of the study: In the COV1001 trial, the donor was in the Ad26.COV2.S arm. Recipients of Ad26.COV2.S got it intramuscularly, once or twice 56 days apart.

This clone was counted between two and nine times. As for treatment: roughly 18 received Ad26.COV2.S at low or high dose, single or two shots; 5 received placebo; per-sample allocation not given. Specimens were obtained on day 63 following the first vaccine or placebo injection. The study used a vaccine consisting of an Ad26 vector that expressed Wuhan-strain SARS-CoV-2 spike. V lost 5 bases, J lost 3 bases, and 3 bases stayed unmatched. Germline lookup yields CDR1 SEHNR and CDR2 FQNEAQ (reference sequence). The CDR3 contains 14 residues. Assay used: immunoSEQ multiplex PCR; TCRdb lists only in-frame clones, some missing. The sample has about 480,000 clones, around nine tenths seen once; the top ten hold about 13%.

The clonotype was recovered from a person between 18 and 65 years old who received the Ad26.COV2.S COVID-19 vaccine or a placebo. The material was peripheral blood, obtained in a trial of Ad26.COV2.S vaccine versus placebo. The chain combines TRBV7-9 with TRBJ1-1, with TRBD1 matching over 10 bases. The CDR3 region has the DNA TGTGCCAGCAGCCCAGGGACAGGGGACACTGAAGCTTTCTTT. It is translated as CASSPGTGDTEAFF. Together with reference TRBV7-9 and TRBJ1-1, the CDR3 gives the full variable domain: DTGVSQNPRHKITKRGQNVTFRCDPISEHNRLYWYRQTLGQGPEFLTYFQNEAQLEKSRLLSDRFSAERPKGSFSTLEIQRTEQGDSAMYLCASSPGTGDTEAFFGQGTRLTVV.